This T cell receptor (beta chain) came from a study of blood T cell repertoires in COVID-19. Assay: immunoSEQ multiplex PCR; the TCRdb copy retains only in-frame clones and omits some. The sample carries 200,000 to 250,000 clones, approximately 91% recorded once. This CDR3 has 17 residues. Germline-derived CDR1 and CDR2 are MDHEN and SYDVKM. V gave up 3 bases and J gave up 6 bases, with 23 bases separating them. The source of this sequence is a woman aged 60-75 years with acute or convalescent COVID-19. Material: peripheral blood. This chain connects TRBV28 to TRBJ1-2; TRBD1 is a possible D gene (5 bases). The CDR3 reads CASSLTVRGPLKDGYTF. The DNA of the CDR3 is TGTGCCAGCAGTTTGACGGTTAGGGGCCCGTTAAAGGATGGCTACACCTTC.